This TCR beta chain was documented in a study of blood T cell repertoires in COVID-19. Looking at the study overall: PBMCs, B-cell-depleted T cells, or T cells provided the cDNA or gDNA that made up the material.

Participants had their cohort set by participant-reported clinical history. Sequencing used immunoSEQ multiplex PCR; TCRdb keeps in-frame clones, though not all of them. In the table there are approximately 470,000 clones, around 87% of which are singletons. This CDR3 is built from 14 residues. Losses at the gene ends were 4 bases for V and 5 bases for J; bases not matched to a gene: 8. Per germline, CDR1 SGDLS and CDR2 YYNGEE. This clonotype was sampled from a woman aged 18-35 years who had recovered from COVID-19. The sample comprised PBMCs or T cells enriched from blood (not recorded which). The rearrangement links TRBV9 to TRBJ2-5; 7 bases match TRBD1. The CDR3: CASSPSTGPETQYF. The CDR3 coding sequence is TGTGCCAGCAGCCCCTCGACAGGGCCTGAGACCCAGTACTTC.